This is a list of T cell receptor beta chains from one sample in a study of cytomegalovirus exposure and HLA in healthy donors. Using immunoSEQ multiplex PCR, the repertoire was profiled, and TCRdb retains in-frame clones only, with some absent. The sample records roughly 110,000 clones, approximately 70% being singletons. The specimen was PBMCs. All receptors derive from a woman aged 25 to 39 in good health and CMV-seronegative. Both conserved end residues are part of each CDR3.

V: TRBV30; CDR3: CAWRKGDYGYTF
V: TRBV7-9; CDR3: CASSSSDWGDYEQYF
V: TRBV7-6; CDR3: CASSQGQSSYEQYF
V: TRBV5-1; CDR3: CASSSVPLETQYF
V: TRBV20-1; CDR3: CSAPDGEKLFF
V: TRBV5-5; CDR3: CASSFGGVNQPQHF
V: TRBV5-6; CDR3: CASSRQTEAFF
V: TRBV7-2; CDR3: CASSLARGTYGYTF
V: TRBV2; CDR3: CASSRDRGNADTQYF
V: TRBV7-2; CDR3: CASSLASGVGEQYF
V: TRBV9; CDR3: CASSATRQGVRRNEQFF
V: TRBV5-1; CDR3: CASSLVGEARNEQFF
V: TRBV4-1; CDR3: CASSQDSSGRGGETQYF
V: TRBV5-1; CDR3: CASSLAGDNQPQHF
V: TRBV19; CDR3: CASSMTGNTEAFF
V: TRBV9; CDR3: CASSRGWNSGNTIYF
V: TRBV15; CDR3: CATSRARVYEQYF
V: TRBV9; CDR3: CASSVAGGQGTEAFF